These 3 T cell receptor beta chains were sequenced from one sample in a study of blood T cell repertoires in COVID-19. Generated by immunoSEQ multiplex PCR, the TCRdb table keeps only in-frame clones and is missing some. The sample contains under 250,000 clones, about 83% of which appear only once. The specimen sequenced was PBMCs or T cells enriched from blood (not recorded which). All receptors come from a woman between 40 and 50 years old who had been exposed to COVID-19.

The genes are TRBV19 and TRBJ1-5; 10 bases line up with TRBD1. The CDR3 consists of 17 residues. V was pared by 4 bases and J by 3 bases, with 9 bases of the junction left unmatched. CDR1 is LNHDA, CDR2 SQIVND, per germline (reference sequence). CDR3 in DNA: TGTGCCAGTAGTAGGTACACCGGGACAGGGGTCAATCAGCCCCAGCATTTT. Translating it yields CASSRYTGTGVNQPQHF.

The rearrangement uses TRBV5-5 and TRBJ2-7, with D maybe TRBD2 (6 bases). The CDR3 covers 15 residues. V lost 3 bases and J 7 bases, leaving 20 bases between the germline ends. Germline V CDR1 and CDR2: SGHKS, YYEKEE (reference sequence). CDR3 sequence: CASSYWDLGSGEQYF. In DNA form, the CDR3 reads TGTGCCAGCAGCTATTGGGACTTGGGGTCCGGGGAGCAGTACTTC.

This chain connects TRBV9 to TRBJ1-2; possible D gene TRBD1, 6 bases. The CDR3 has 15 amino acids. Trimming shortened V by 1 base and J by 3 bases, and 13 bases separated the two germline ends. Germline-derived CDR1 and CDR2 are SGDLS and YYNGEE. The chain's CDR3 is CASSVSPGEHYGYTF. In DNA, the CDR3 is TGTGCCAGCAGCGTAAGCCCAGGGGAGCACTATGGCTACACCTTC.